This T cell receptor (beta chain) was obtained from a study of early T cells in non-severe SARS-CoV-2 infection. In the study overall: Sequenced material consisted of bulk RNA (from unsorted whole blood), and chains were unpaired. Study results and caveats: Anti-spike CD8 responses were favored in VDJdb matching, and private and CD4 specificities were missed.

As concerns this clonotype: Its target is not known.

The TCR library protocol was used to attach unique molecular identifiers. These identifiers were attached to individual cDNA molecules. TCRdb recomputed calls from the 5' RACE reads with MiXCR, one row per CDR3 protein. The sample comprises about 99,000 distinct CDR3 sequences, roughly 17% of which are singletons, and roughly 1.2% rests with the top ten. The length of the CDR3 is 13 residues. V was pared by 3 bases and J by 0 bases, with 6 bases between. Germline lookup yields CDR1 DFQATT and CDR2 SNEGSKA (reference sequence). The chain combines TRBV20-1 with TRBJ1-3; no clear D. The sequenced sample was whole blood. This clonotype was obtained from an adult who was a healthcare worker with PCR-confirmed SARS-CoV-2 infection or an uninfected control (not recorded which). CDR3 nucleotide sequence: TGCAGTGCTAGGGGTGACTCTGGAAACACCATATATTTT. This gives the protein CSARGDSGNTIYF.